Presented here are 20 T cell receptor beta chains from one specimen sequenced in a study of T cells in Graves' hyperthyroidism and ophthalmopathy. It was RNA transcripts that yielded the amplified TCR beta CDR3 regions. The HTBI primer set drove a first-round RT-PCR of the TCR CDR3. TCRdb re-analysed the multiplex PCR reads in MiXCR, keeping a single row per CDR3 protein. This sample has 480,000 or so distinct CDR3 sequences, with over 35% found just once. Material: peripheral blood or thyroid tissue (not recorded which). The receptors shown here come from an adult woman with Graves' disease, either hyperthyroidism or ophthalmopathy (not recorded which).

With respect to this clonotype: Likely a read error: the CDR3 ends without its conserved phenylalanine or tryptophan. Because the CDR3's place on the DNA is in doubt, the DNA is left out and the CDR3 is given as listed by TCRdb. The chain carries TRBV7-2 and TRBJ2-1; whether TRBD1, the table's D call, matches the DNA was not checked. Germline-derived CDR1 and CDR2 are SGHTA and FQGNSA. Ends included, the CDR3 has 15 residues. Here the CDR3 reads CASTIGGASYNEPLC.

The J gene is TRBJ1-1, the V gene TRBV29-1, with D maybe TRBD1 (6 bases). The CDR3 spans 13 residues. V lost 7 bases, J lost 5 bases, and 17 bases lay in between. Germline CDR1 reads SQVTM; CDR2 reads ANQGSEA. The CDR3 sequence: CSGNRQVGTEAFF. The CDR3 nucleotides are TGCAGCGGGAACCGACAGGTGGGGACTGAAGCTTTCTTT.

The rearrangement joins TRBV10-3 to TRBJ2-5; D is perhaps TRBD1 (6 bases). The germline gives CDR1 ENHRY, CDR2 SYGVKD. Trimming left V 0 bases short and J 0 bases short, with 11 bases between. CDR3 length: 16 amino acids. CDR3 nucleotide sequence: TGTGCCATCAGTGAGTCGGTAGGGGGATACCAAGAGACCCAGTACTTC. It yields the protein CAISESVGGYQETQYF.

This chain uses TRBV7-9 with TRBJ2-7; either TRBD1 or TRBD2 may fit D (5 bases each). The CDR3 has 18 amino acids. Trimming left V 5 bases short and J 2 bases short, with 25 bases between. The germline gives CDR1 SEHNR, CDR2 FQNEAQ (reference sequence). For the CDR3, the DNA is TGTGCCAGCAGCAGGGGAGATGGGGCCAGGAGGATGACCTACGAGCAGTACTTC. Its translation: CASSRGDGARRMTYEQYF. Looking up the rest from reference TRBV7-9 and TRBJ2-7 gives the full variable domain: DTGVSQNPRHKITKRGQNVTFRCDPISEHNRLYWYRQTLGQGPEFLTYFQNEAQLEKSRLLSDRFSAERPKGSFSTLEIQRTEQGDSAMYLCASSRGDGARRMTYEQYFGPGTRLTVT.

This clonotype appeared many times. V is TRBV6-5 and J is TRBJ1-6; 7 nucleotides agree with TRBD1. Trimming removed 5 bases from V and 7 bases from J; junction bases left unmatched: 8. Per the germline V gene, CDR1 is MNHEY and CDR2 is SVGAGI. The CDR3 is made up of 15 amino acids. CDR3 amino acids: CASSKTGLGNSPLHF. The CDR3 region has the DNA TGTGCCAGCAGTAAGACAGGGTTGGGAAATTCACCCCTCCACTTT.

The genes are TRBV7-2 and TRBJ2-5, with D hard to call. This CDR3 comprises 11 residues. Germline V gives CDR1 SGHTA, CDR2 FQGNSA. V was trimmed by 4 bases and J by 7 bases, leaving 7 bases between them. CDR3 region: CASSSISTQYF. The CDR3 DNA reads TGTGCCAGCAGCTCAATATCGACCCAGTACTTC.

The count of this clonotype is one. The chain has TRBV10-3 and TRBJ1-3; TRBD1 matches 7 bases. This CDR3 is built from 17 residues. CDR1 ENHRY and CDR2 SYGVKD come from the germline V gene. The trim removed 6 bases at V and 2 bases at J, leaving 13 bases unmatched. The CDR3 nucleotides are TGTGCCATCAGGTCGGCGGGGGAGGGACAGACTGGAAACACCATATATTTT. Translation: CAIRSAGEGQTGNTIYF.

This sequence joins TRBV4-1 and TRBJ2-7, with 8 bases aligning to TRBD1. The V and J ends lost 5 bases and 9 bases, in that order; junction bases with no gene match: 6. The germline V gene encodes CDR1 MGHRA and CDR2 YSYEKL. The CDR3 is 12 amino acids. The CDR3 region has the DNA TGCGCCAGCAGCACGAGAACAGGGGGGCAGTACTTC. Protein: CASSTRTGGQYF.

The sample holds many counts of this clonotype. V is TRBV12-3 or TRBV12-4 and J is TRBJ1-1, with a weak D call TRBD1 (5 bases). V shed 7 bases and J shed 0 bases, with 12 bases lying between them. CDR3 length: 14 amino acids. The CDR3 DNA reads as TGTGCCAGCACCGCCCGGGGGATGAACACTGAAGCTTTCTTT. It encodes CASTARGMNTEAFF.

This clonotype was seen ten or more times. This chain connects TRBV29-1 to TRBJ1-1; D unresolved. The germline V gene has CDR1 SQVTM and CDR2 ANQGSEA. Trimming cost V 7 bases and J 1 base, with 4 bases left between them. This CDR3 spans 10 amino acids. CDR3 DNA sequence: TGCAGCGCAAGGAACACTGAAGCTTTCTTT. Residues: CSARNTEAFF.

V and J are TRBV12-3 or TRBV12-4 and TRBJ1-4, with TRBD1 identical over 8 bases. The CDR3 sequence is 14 residues long. J lost 10 bases, V lost 4 bases, and 8 bases had no gene match. CDR3 nucleotides: TGTGCCAGCAGTTCCCAGACAGGGGTCATAAAACTGTTTTTT. This sequence encodes CASSSQTGVIKLFF.

The J gene is TRBJ2-6, the V gene TRBV7-2, with D possibly TRBD2 on 5 matching bases. Deletions cut 1 base from V and 3 bases from J, with 10 bases between. The CDR3 has 16 amino acids. Germline V gene data show CDR1 as SGHTA and CDR2 as FQGNSA. CDR3 in amino acids: CASSLVLGSGANVLTF. The CDR3 nucleotides read TGTGCCAGCAGCTTAGTTTTGGGGAGTGGGGCCAACGTCCTGACTTTC. The full variable domain, its missing parts supplied by reference TRBV7-2 and TRBJ2-6, is GAGVSQSPSNKVTEKGKDVELRCDPISGHTALYWYRQSLGQGLEFLIYFQGNSAPDKSGLPSDRFSAERTGGSVSTLTIQRTQQEDSAVYLCASSLVLGSGANVLTFGAGSRLTVL.

The CDR3 reads CASSAGTLNQPQHF. CDR3 nucleotide sequence: TGTGCCAGCAGCGCGGGGACTTTGAATCAGCCCCAGCATTTT. The chain uses TRBV9 and TRBJ1-5, with a possible D match to TRBD1 (5 bases). V was pared by 3 bases and J by 4 bases, with 11 bases between. CDR1 is SGDLS and CDR2 is YYNGEE in the germline V gene. This CDR3 is 14 amino acids long. Full variable domain (outside the CDR3, taken from reference TRBV9 and TRBJ1-5): DSGVTQTPKHLITATGQRVTLRCSPRSGDLSVYWYQQSLDQGLQFLIQYYNGEERAKGNILERFSAQQFPDLHSELNLSSLELGDSALYFCASSAGTLNQPQHFGDGTRLSIL.

In this sample, this clonotype turned up a few times. The rearrangement joins TRBV4-3 to TRBJ1-4; D is unclear. CDR3 length: 17 residues. V was clipped by 1 base and J by 0 bases, with 12 bases between them. The germline V gene has CDR1 LGHNA and CDR2 YSLEER. CDR3 sequence (DNA): TGCGCCAGCAGCCAAGGTTGGGCGCCTGCAACTAATGAAAAACTGTTTTTT. Its protein is CASSQGWAPATNEKLFF.

In this sample, this clonotype turned up a few times. V gene TRBV2 combines with J gene TRBJ1-5; D call uncertain. Trimming took off 8 bases at V and 2 bases at J, with 16 bases between the two ends. Germline CDR1 SNHLY, CDR2 FYNNEI. The length of the CDR3 is 15 residues. CDR3 coding DNA: TGTGCCAGCCGTGGTGGGGTCGGGGGCAATCAGCCCCAGCATTTT. Amino acids: CASRGGVGGNQPQHF.

This clonotype was picked up many times. The V call is TRBV15, the J call TRBJ1-1, with a weak D call TRBD1 (5 bases). Germline loops: CDR1 LNHNV, CDR2 YYDKDF (reference sequence). This CDR3 region has 14 residues. Trimming left V 2 bases short and J 4 bases short, with 11 bases between. The chain's CDR3 is CATSRSRASTEAFF. DNA for the CDR3: TGTGCCACCAGCAGAAGCAGGGCAAGCACTGAAGCTTTCTTT.

This clonotype was picked up many times. The chain combines TRBV7-9 with TRBJ1-1; D is possibly TRBD1 (5 bases). The CDR3 is 12 residues long. Germline-derived CDR1 and CDR2 are SEHNR and FQNEAQ (reference sequence). Trimming removed 4 bases at V and 4 bases at J, with 7 bases between. This CDR3 is CASSSGTTEAFF. The CDR3 DNA follows: TGTGCCAGCAGCTCCGGGACCACTGAAGCTTTCTTT.

Points on this clonotype: Likely a read error: the CDR3 ends without its conserved phenylalanine or tryptophan. The rearrangement links TRBV29-1 to TRBJ2-5; TRBD1 matches at 7 bases. After removal of 1 base from V and 5 bases from J, the junction contained 7 bases not matched to a gene. This CDR3 spans 14 amino acids. Germline values: CDR1 SQVTM, CDR2 ANQGSEA. The CDR3 is CSVEGGTGVETQYY. CDR3 in DNA: TGCAGCGTTGAAGGGGGAACAGGGGTGGAGACCCAGTACTAC.

The sample holds a few counts of this clonotype. The V and J genes are TRBV11-2 and TRBJ1-3, with D uncertain. Germline V gene lookup returns CDR1 SGHAT and CDR2 FQNNGV. This CDR3 region has 16 residues. Trimming took 6 bases from V and 1 from J, leaving 16 bases between them. The CDR3 sequence is CASSPSSGISGNTIYF. CDR3 bases: TGTGCCAGCAGTCCCTCCTCGGGGATTTCTGGAAACACCATATATTTT.

Here the CDR3 reads CSVGSRTGPYGYTF. The DNA of the CDR3 is TGCAGCGTTGGGTCGAGGACAGGGCCCTATGGCTACACCTTC. V usage is TRBV29-1 and J usage is TRBJ1-2; 8 bases match TRBD1. V was clipped by 4 bases and J by 4 bases; unmatched bases: 8. The CDR3 extends over 14 amino acids. Per the germline V gene, CDR1 is SQVTM and CDR2 is ANQGSEA. Together with reference TRBV29-1 and TRBJ1-2, the CDR3 gives the full variable domain: SAVISQKPSRDICQRGTSLTIQCQVDSQVTMMFWYRQQPGQSLTLIATANQGSEATYESGFVIDKFPISRPNLTFSTLTVSNMSPEDSSIYLCSVGSRTGPYGYTFGSGTRLTVV.